The 13 T cell receptor beta chains given below trace back to one sample, sequenced in a study of response to subunit inactivated influenza vaccine. TCRdb called the RT-PCR reads again in MiXCR, with one record for every CDR3 protein. The sample carries some 800,000 distinct CDR3 sequences, 21% recorded once. The material sequenced was PBMCs from blood, taken 5 to 6 days after vaccination. The receptors shown here come from a man aged 45-60 years who received an inactivated influenza vaccine.

This clonotype was observed many times. The genes are TRBV29-1 and TRBJ1-1; D perhaps matches TRBD1 (5 bases). V was pared by 4 bases and J by 1 base, with 10 bases between. The CDR3 totals 13 residues. CDR1 is SQVTM, CDR2 ANQGSEA, per germline. Here the CDR3 reads CSVAVGGNTEAFF. In DNA form, the CDR3 reads TGCAGCGTTGCGGTCGGGGGGAACACTGAAGCTTTCTTT. The whole variable domain, remainder taken from reference TRBV29-1 and TRBJ1-1, is SAVISQKPSRDICQRGTSLTIQCQVDSQVTMMFWYRQQPGQSLTLIATANQGSEATYESGFVIDKFPISRPNLTFSTLTVSNMSPEDSSIYLCSVAVGGNTEAFFGQGTRLTVV.

The rearrangement links TRBV5-1 to TRBJ2-7; D unclear. The germline V gene encodes CDR1 SGHRS and CDR2 YFSETQ. With 0 bases removed from V and 2 bases from J, the gap between germline ends came to 18 bases. The length of the CDR3 is 17 residues. The CDR3 DNA is TGCGCCAGCAGCTTGGCCCCCGACGTGAGGAAACCCTACGAGCAGTACTTC. Translating it yields CASSLAPDVRKPYEQYF.

This clonotype has a handful of counts. The rearrangement uses TRBV11-2 and TRBJ1-4; D unclear. The V and J ends lost 4 bases and 8 bases respectively, with 17 bases between them. The CDR3 runs to 15 residues. Germline V lookup: CDR1 SGHAT, CDR2 FQNNGV. CDR3 nucleotides: TGTGCCAGCAGCTCGAGGACCGCTCCAGACGAAAAACTGTTTTTT. This sequence encodes CASSSRTAPDEKLFF.

This clonotype has just a few counts. This chain connects TRBV4-3 to TRBJ2-7; TRBD1 agrees at 7 bases. Germline CDR1 reads LGHNA; CDR2 reads YSLEER. The CDR3 spans 18 residues. The junction had 11 bases not matched to a gene; V was cut back by 0 bases and J by 0 bases. The CDR3 DNA reads as TGCGCCAGCAGCCAAGATCTTTTGTCCGGGACAGCCTCCTACGAGCAGTACTTC. Translated: CASSQDLLSGTASYEQYF.

The gene calls are TRBV7-9 and TRBJ1-1; perhaps TRBD1 as D (6 bases). Germline V gene data show CDR1 as SEHNR and CDR2 as FQNEAQ (reference sequence). The CDR3 consists of 15 residues. V was pared by 2 bases and J by 1 base, with 11 bases between. The chain's CDR3 is CASSLLFRGNTEAFF. DNA for the CDR3: TGTGCCAGCAGCTTATTGTTCAGGGGGAACACTGAAGCTTTCTTT.

V and J are TRBV5-1 and TRBJ1-3; D unclear. The germline V gene encodes CDR1 SGHRS and CDR2 YFSETQ. The CDR3 covers 14 residues. V lost 5 bases to trimming and J lost 0 bases, with 9 bases between them. The CDR3 bases are TGCGCCAGCAGAGAGACGAGCTCTGGAAACACCATATATTTT. It codes for CASRETSSGNTIYF.

The V gene is TRBV19, the J gene TRBJ2-7; 12 nucleotides match TRBD2. The germline V gene encodes CDR1 LNHDA and CDR2 SQIVND (reference sequence). The CDR3 has 16 residues. V lost 3 bases and J lost 3; bases outside the gene matches: 6. The CDR3 sequence is CASSIRTSGIVYEQYF. The CDR3 DNA is TGTGCCAGTAGTATTAGGACTAGCGGGATTGTCTACGAGCAGTACTTC.

This clonotype was found a few times. The V call is TRBV20-1, the J call TRBJ2-5, with 7 bases fitting TRBD1. This CDR3 contains 13 residues. V was clipped by 5 bases and J by 4 bases; unmatched bases: 7. Germline assignment: CDR1 DFQATT and CDR2 SNEGSKA (reference sequence). DNA for the CDR3: TGCAGTGCTTTCAGACAGGGTGTAGAGACCCAGTACTTC. Protein: CSAFRQGVETQYF.

The chain uses TRBV28 and TRBJ2-2, with TRBD2 matching over 12 bases. The CDR3 spans 18 residues. Germline V gene lookup returns CDR1 MDHEN and CDR2 SYDVKM. With V trimmed by 6 bases and J by 1 base, 9 bases remained unmatched. DNA for the CDR3: TGTGCCAGCAGCCAGAGACTAGCGGGAGATCTGAACACCGGGGAGCTGTTTTTT. This translates into CASSQRLAGDLNTGELFF.

This chain uses TRBV5-6 with TRBJ2-7, with D perhaps TRBD2 (6 bases). CDR1 is SGHDT and CDR2 is YYEEEE in the germline V gene. The CDR3 totals 13 residues. Trimming left V 7 bases short and J 4 bases short, with 15 bases between. The CDR3 loop reads CASGPGLAYEQYF. The CDR3 nucleotides read TGTGCCAGCGGCCCCGGGCTAGCGTACGAGCAGTACTTC.

V is TRBV29-1 and J is TRBJ2-7; a weak D match, TRBD1 (5 bases). This CDR3 has 13 residues. V was clipped by 3 bases and J by 6 bases, with 15 bases between them. Germline CDR1 SQVTM, CDR2 ANQGSEA. DNA of the CDR3: TGCAGCGTTGAGCAGGGTCGTCCCTCCGAGCAGTACTTC. Its protein product is CSVEQGRPSEQYF.

A few counts support this clonotype. The chain recombines TRBV12-3 or TRBV12-4 with TRBJ2-7; 10 bases are a match to TRBD2. The V gene end was trimmed by 2 bases and the J gene end by 2 bases; junction bases not matched to a gene: 6. The CDR3 length is 16 residues. CDR3 DNA: TGTGCCAGCAGTTTAACCTCCCTAGCGGGGGCCTACGAGCAGTACTTC. Amino acids: CASSLTSLAGAYEQYF.

The rearrangement joins TRBV18 to TRBJ2-3; 8 nucleotides align to TRBD2. The ends lost 3 bases at V and 5 bases at J; junction bases unmatched: 10. The CDR3 covers 16 residues. CDR1 is KGHSH and CDR2 is LQKENI in the germline V gene. As DNA, the CDR3 is TGTGCCAGCTCACCCGCGGCTCTCGGGAGGGGAGATACGCAGTATTTT. Translating it yields CASSPAALGRGDTQYF.